This T cell receptor beta chain was recorded in a study of shared clonotypes between healthy human individuals. The protocol was immunoSEQ multiplex PCR, while the TCRdb copy is restricted to in-frame clones and leaves out a portion. The sample has about 690,000 clones; roughly 87% are singletons. V lost 5 bases and J lost 4, with 11 bases in between. The CDR3 totals 13 residues. Germline V CDR1 and CDR2: SEHNR, FQNEAQ (reference sequence). The gene calls are TRBV7-9 and TRBJ1-2; D not resolved. The specimen sequenced was memory CD8+ T cells from PBMCs. Subset defined: CD45RO+ cells pooled with CCR7-negative TemRA cells. The receptor was derived from a man aged 18 to 35 in good health. Some clones in this sample may be carry-over from other donors' samples. Written as DNA, the CDR3 is TGTGCCAGCAGCCCCGGGCAGAGCTATGGCTACACCTTC. Translation: CASSPGQSYGYTF.